These T cell receptor beta chains were read from a single sample in a study of cytomegalovirus exposure and HLA in healthy donors. TCRdb's copy holds only in-frame clones and misses some; the assay was immunoSEQ multiplex PCR. The sample shows some 200,000 clones, over 75% of them seen only once. Material for sequencing was PBMCs. These receptors were obtained from a woman in her 30s in good health and CMV-seronegative. CDR3s include the opening cysteine and the closing phenylalanine or tryptophan. The D gene is left open where the match is weak. Clone size is not always given. Where it is, it says once, few, many or a class for expanded clones.

J: TRBJ2-1
size: .
V: TRBV5-1
D: .
DNA: TGCGCCAGCAGCTTGGCCCTAGAACGTAGTGATGAGCAGTTCTTC
CDR3: CASSLALERSDEQFF

J: TRBJ2-1
size: .
V: TRBV30
D: .
DNA: TGTGCCTGGACCCTAGGGGGGAGGGATGAGCAGTTCTTC
CDR3: CAWTLGGRDEQFF

J: TRBJ2-7
size: .
V: TRBV7-8
D: TRBD2
DNA: TGTGCCAGCAGCCCCTGGACTAGCGGGAGGGTCTCCTACGAGCAGTACTTC
CDR3: CASSPWTSGRVSYEQYF

J: TRBJ2-7
size: .
V: TRBV15
D: TRBD2
DNA: TGTGCCACCGCGAAAGAAGCGGGAGGGCCCCTCGAGCAGTACTTC
CDR3: CATAKEAGGPLEQYF

J: TRBJ1-1
size: .
V: TRBV5-1
D: TRBD1
DNA: TGCGCCAGCAGCCTTCGACAGGGTTGGAACACTGAAGCTTTCTTT
CDR3: CASSLRQGWNTEAFF

J: TRBJ2-3
size: .
V: TRBV5-5
D: TRBD2
DNA: TGTGCCAGCAGCACTCGGGGGGGCGATACGCAGTATTTT
CDR3: CASSTRGGDTQYF

J: TRBJ2-3
size: .
V: TRBV5-1
D: .
DNA: TGCGCCAGCAGCTTCGAGGGAACAGATACGCAGTATTTT
CDR3: CASSFEGTDTQYF

J: TRBJ2-3
size: .
V: TRBV27
D: .
DNA: TGTGCCAGCAGTTTATCGGTAACAAACCTCCGAGATACGCAGTATTTT
CDR3: CASSLSVTNLRDTQYF

J: TRBJ2-1
size: .
V: TRBV5-8
D: TRBD1
DNA: TGTGCCAGCAGCCCAACAGGGGGCCTCTCCTACAATGAGCAGTTCTTC
CDR3: CASSPTGGLSYNEQFF

J: TRBJ2-3
size: .
V: TRBV5-1
D: .
DNA: TGCGCCAGCAGCTTGGCCGAGGTGGGCGGAGGGAGCACAGATACGCAGTATTTT
CDR3: CASSLAEVGGGSTDTQYF

J: TRBJ2-1
size: .
V: TRBV27
D: TRBD2
DNA: TGTGCCAGCAGTGCTAGCGGGAGTGGGAATGAGCAGTTCTTC
CDR3: CASSASGSGNEQFF

J: TRBJ1-4
size: .
V: TRBV4-1
D: TRBD1
DNA: TGCGCCAGCAGCGAAACGGGACAGCCAGCTAATGAAAAACTGTTTTTT
CDR3: CASSETGQPANEKLFF

J: TRBJ2-5
size: .
V: TRBV6-5
D: TRBD1
DNA: TGTGCCAGCAGTTTCCTACAGGGGGCAGGGGAGCAGTACTTC
CDR3: CASSFLQGAGEQYF

J: TRBJ2-7
size: .
V: TRBV28
D: TRBD1
DNA: TGTGCCAGCAGTTGGGACAGGGCCGAGCAGTACTTC
CDR3: CASSWDRAEQYF

J: TRBJ2-7
size: once
V: TRBV28
D: .
DNA: TGTGCCAGCAGTTTCGACTCGGGGGGCCGAGAGCAGTACTTC
CDR3: CASSFDSGGREQYF

J: TRBJ2-7
size: .
V: TRBV25-1
D: TRBD2
DNA: TGTGCCAGCGGTCCGACTAGCGACGAGCAGTACTTC
CDR3: CASGPTSDEQYF